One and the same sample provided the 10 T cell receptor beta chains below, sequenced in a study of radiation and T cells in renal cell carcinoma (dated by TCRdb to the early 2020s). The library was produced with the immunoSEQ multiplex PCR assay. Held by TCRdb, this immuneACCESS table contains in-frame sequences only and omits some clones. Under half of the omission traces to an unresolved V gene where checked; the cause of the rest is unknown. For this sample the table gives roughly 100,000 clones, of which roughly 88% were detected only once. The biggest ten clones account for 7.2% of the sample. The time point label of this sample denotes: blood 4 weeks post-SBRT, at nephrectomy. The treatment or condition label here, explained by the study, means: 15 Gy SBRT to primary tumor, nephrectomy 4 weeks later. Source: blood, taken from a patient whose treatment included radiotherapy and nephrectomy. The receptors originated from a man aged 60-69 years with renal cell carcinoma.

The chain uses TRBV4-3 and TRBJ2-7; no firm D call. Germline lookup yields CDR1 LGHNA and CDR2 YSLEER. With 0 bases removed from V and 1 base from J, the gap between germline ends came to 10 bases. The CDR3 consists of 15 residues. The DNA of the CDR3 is TGCGCCAGCAGCCAAGACCGCCCAGGTTCCTACGAGCAGTACTTC. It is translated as CASSQDRPGSYEQYF.

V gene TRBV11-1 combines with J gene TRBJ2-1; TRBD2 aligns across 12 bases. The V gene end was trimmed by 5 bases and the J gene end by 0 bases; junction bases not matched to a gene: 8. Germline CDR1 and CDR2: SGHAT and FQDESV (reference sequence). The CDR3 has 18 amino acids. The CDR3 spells CASSAGTSGWSSYNEQFF. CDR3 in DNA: TGTGCCAGCAGCGCGGGGACTAGCGGGTGGAGCTCCTACAATGAGCAGTTCTTC.

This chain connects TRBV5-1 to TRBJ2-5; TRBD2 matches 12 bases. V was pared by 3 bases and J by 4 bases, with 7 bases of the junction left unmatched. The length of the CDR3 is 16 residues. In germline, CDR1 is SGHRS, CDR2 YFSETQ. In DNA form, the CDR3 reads TGCGCCAGCAGCTCATCTAGCGGGAGGGGCCCAGAGACCCAGTACTTC. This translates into CASSSSSGRGPETQYF.

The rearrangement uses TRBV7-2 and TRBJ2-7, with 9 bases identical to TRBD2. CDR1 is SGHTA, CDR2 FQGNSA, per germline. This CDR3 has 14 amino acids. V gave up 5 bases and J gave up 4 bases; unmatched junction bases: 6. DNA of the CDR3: TGTGCCAGCAGCGCTAGCGGGGCGGGTTACGAGCAGTACTTC. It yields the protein CASSASGAGYEQYF.

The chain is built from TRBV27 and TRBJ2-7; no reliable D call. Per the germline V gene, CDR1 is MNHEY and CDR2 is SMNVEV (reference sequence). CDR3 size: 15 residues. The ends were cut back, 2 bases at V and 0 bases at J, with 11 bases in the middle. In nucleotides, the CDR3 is TGTGCCAGCAGTTTACTCCCACTTAGCTCCTACGAGCAGTACTTC. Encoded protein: CASSLLPLSSYEQYF.

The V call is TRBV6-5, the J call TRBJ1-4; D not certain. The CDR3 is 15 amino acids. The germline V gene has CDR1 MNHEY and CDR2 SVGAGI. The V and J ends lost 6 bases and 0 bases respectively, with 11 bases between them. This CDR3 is CASSRQLATNEKLFF. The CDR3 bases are TGTGCCAGCAGCCGCCAACTTGCAACTAATGAAAAACTGTTTTTT.

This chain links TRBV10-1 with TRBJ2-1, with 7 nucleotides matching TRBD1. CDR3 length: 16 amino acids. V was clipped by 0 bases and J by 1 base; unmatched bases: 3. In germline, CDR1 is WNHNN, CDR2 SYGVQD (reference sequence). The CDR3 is CASSESWDSSYNEQFF. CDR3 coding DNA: TGCGCCAGCAGTGAGTCATGGGACAGTTCCTACAATGAGCAGTTCTTC.

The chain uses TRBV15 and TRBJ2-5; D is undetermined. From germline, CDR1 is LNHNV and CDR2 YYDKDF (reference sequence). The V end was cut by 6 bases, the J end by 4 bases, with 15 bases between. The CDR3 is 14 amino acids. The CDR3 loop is CATRTHGGRETQYF. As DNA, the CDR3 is TGTGCCACCAGGACCCATGGTGGGCGAGAGACCCAGTACTTC.

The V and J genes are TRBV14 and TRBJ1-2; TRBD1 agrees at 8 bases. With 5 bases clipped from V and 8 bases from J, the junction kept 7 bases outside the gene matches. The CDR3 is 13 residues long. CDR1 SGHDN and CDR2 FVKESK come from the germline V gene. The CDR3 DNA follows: TGTGCCAGCAGCGTCCGTACAGGGGGAGGCTACACCTTC. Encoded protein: CASSVRTGGGYTF.

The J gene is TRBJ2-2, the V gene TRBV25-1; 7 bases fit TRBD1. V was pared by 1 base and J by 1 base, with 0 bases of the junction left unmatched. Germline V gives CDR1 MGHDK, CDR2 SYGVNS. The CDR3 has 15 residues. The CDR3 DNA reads TGTGCCAGCAGTGAATGGACAGGGAACACCGGGGAGCTGTTTTTT. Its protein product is CASSEWTGNTGELFF.